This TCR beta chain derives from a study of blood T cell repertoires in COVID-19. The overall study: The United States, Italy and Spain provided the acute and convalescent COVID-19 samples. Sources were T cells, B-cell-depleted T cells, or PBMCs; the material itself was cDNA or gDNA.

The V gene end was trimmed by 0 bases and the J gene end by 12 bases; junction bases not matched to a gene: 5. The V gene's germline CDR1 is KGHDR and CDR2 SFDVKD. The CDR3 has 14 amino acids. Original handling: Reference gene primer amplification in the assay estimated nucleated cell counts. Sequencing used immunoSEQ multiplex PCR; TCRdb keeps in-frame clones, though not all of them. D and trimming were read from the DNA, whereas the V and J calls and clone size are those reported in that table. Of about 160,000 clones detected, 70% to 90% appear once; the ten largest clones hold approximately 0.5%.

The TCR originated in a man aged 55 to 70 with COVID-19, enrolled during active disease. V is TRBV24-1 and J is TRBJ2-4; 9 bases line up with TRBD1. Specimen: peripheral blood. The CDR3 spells CATSDLRQGVGQYF. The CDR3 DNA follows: TGTGCCACCAGTGATTTGCGACAGGGGGTTGGTCAGTACTTC.